This T cell receptor beta chain was observed in a study of blood T cell repertoires in COVID-19 (dated by TCRdb to 2018 to 2020). Regarding the complete study: The collaborator samples originated in the United States, Italy and Spain and spanned the acute and convalescent phases of COVID-19. The repertoires were released in a freely available public database meant as a resource for research on the immune response to SARS-CoV-2. Where HLA class I and class II types were available, the types were taken from metadata supplied by the sample provider, not from assay-based typing. The samples were drawn from two sources: the first 160 participants of the ongoing ImmuneRACE study, and about 1,300 subjects contributed by 6 global collaborators. The dataset comprised deeply sampled blood TCRbeta repertoires from subjects exposed to, actively infected with, or recovered from COVID-19. Sample metadata almost always included a de-identified subject ID, COVID-19 status, age in years and sex. The material from the prospective study consisted of cDNA or gDNA derived from T cells, B-cell-depleted T cells, or PBMCs.

TCRbeta CDR3 regions were amplified from genomic DNA using the immunoSEQ Assay, a bias-controlled multiplex PCR. In the source study's methods: The number of nucleated cells in each sample was estimated from the amplification of reference gene primers within the assay. To quantify the absolute abundance of each unique TCRbeta CDR3 rearrangement, sequence reads were collapsed and filtered. For each sample, productive Simpson clonality was calculated by taking the square root of Simpson's diversity index across productive rearrangements. In TCRdb, the immuneACCESS table is reduced to in-frame sequences with V and J assigned. These tables do not hold every clone; where another copy was compared, an unresolved V gene accounts for under half, and the others remain unexplained. The V and J calls and the clone size are those of that table, but D and trimming were determined from the DNA. In this sample the table shows more than 200,000 clones, more than 70% of which occur a single time. 2.1% of the sample lies in the top ten.

General conclusions and limits of the study: The amount of clinical and demographic metadata varied by source and participant and was provided uncurated.

Worth noting for this clone: No antigen is known for it. No much larger clonotype is one base removed from it; base qualities were not supplied.

Samples from volunteer blood donors who had recovered from COVID-19 were contributed by a second Seattle source. Collaborating institutions collected whole blood in K2EDTA tubes following their own protocols. For TCRbeta analysis, collaborator samples were shipped as frozen whole blood, as isolated PBMCs, or as DNA extracted from either sample type. The germline V and J ends show losses of 4 bases and 3 bases respectively, and no gene match explains 5 bases of the junction. Reading from cysteine to phenylalanine, the CDR3 counts 15 amino acids. This entry keeps only the CDR3 DNA: 45 bases, framed from base 1. The germline V gene sets CDR1 to SGHRS and CDR2 to YFSETQ.

The sequence links TRBV5-1 to TRBJ1-4, and 8 bases in between align with TRBD1. Input material: peripheral blood. The origin of this receptor is a woman between 40 and 55 years old who had recovered from COVID-19. CDR3 region: CASSQLQGANEKLFF. The DNA reads as follows: TGCGCCAGCAGCCAATTACAGGGGGCTAATGAAAAACTGTTTTTT.